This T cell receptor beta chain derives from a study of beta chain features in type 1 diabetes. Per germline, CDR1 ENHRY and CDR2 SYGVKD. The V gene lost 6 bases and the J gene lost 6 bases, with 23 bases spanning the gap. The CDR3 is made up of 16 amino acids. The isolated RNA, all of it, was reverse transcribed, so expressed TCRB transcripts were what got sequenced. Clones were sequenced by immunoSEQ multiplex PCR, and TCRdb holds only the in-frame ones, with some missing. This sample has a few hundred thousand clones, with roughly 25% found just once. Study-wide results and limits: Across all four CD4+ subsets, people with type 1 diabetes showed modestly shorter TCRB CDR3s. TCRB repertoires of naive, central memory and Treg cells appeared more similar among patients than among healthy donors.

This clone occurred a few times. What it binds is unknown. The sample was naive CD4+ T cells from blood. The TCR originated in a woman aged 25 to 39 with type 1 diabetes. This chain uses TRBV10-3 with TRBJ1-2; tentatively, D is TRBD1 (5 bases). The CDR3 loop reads CAISYTQGLVRDGYTF. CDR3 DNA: TGTGCCATCAGCTACACTCAGGGCCTGGTTAGGGATGGCTACACCTTC.